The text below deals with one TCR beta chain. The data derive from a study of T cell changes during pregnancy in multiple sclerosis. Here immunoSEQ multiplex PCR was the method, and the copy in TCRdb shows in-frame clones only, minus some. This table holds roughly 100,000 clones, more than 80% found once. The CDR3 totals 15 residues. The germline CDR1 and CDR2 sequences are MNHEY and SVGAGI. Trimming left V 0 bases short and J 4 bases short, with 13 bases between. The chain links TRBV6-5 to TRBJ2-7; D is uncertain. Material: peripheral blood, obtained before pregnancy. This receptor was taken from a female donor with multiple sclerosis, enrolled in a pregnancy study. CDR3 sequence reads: CASSYSSWPSYEQYF. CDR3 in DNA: TGTGCCAGCAGTTACTCGTCTTGGCCTTCTTACGAGCAGTACTTC.